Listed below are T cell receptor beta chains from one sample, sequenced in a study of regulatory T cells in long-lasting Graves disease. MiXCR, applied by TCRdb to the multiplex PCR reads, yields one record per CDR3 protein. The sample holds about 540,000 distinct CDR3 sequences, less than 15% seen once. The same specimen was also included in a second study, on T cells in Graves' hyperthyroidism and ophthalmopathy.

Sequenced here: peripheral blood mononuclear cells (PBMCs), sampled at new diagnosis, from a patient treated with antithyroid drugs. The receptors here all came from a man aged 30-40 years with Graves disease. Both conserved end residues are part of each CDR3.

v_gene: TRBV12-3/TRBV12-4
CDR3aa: CASSSRRGREDQPQHF

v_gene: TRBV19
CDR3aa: CASAQAFSYNEQFF

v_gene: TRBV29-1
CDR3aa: CSVLPGRGANVLTF

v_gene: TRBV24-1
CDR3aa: CATSDTSDRDEQFF

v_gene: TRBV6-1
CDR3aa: CASRAQGAPNTEAFF

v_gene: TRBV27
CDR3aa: CASSVKDREGFIDEQFF

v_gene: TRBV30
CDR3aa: CAWQPGADTQYF

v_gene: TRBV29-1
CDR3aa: CSVEEGGQPQHF

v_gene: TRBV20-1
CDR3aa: CSATITGTGYGYTF

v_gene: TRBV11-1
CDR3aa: CASSFGVLASYEQYF

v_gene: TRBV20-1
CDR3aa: CSAKDNYGYTF

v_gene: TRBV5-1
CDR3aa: CASSISAGTGSVNEQYF

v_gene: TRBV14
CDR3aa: CASSRSSNTGELFF

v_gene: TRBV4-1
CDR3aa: CASSQRIGGKINQPQHF

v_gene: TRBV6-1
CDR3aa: CASSRDRGGDEQYF

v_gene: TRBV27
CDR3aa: CASSLTEGKLFF

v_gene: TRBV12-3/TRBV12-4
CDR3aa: CASSPGSYNSPLHF

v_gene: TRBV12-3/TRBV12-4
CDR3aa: CASAFVMEDGYTF

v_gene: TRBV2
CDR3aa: CASSTGENTEAFF

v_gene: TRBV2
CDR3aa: CASRPDWGNQPQHF

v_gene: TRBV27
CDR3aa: CASRPGQGTPGGLFF

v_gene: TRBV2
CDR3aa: CASIRRDTQYF

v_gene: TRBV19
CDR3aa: CASSPGQPSTEAFF

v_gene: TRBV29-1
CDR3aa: CSVEVGTYFEAFF

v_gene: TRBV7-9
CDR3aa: CASSLGQGRAETQYF

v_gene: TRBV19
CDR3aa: CASSMVGTGHQPQHF

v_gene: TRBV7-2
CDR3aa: CASSSTLGGTGYF

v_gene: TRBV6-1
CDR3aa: CASSKTAGVGANVLTF

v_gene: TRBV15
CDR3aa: CATSRDSRNEKLFF

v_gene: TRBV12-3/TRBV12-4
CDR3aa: CASSGQGSPEAFF

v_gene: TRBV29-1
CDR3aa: CSATNRDLQETQYF

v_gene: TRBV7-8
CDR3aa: CASSFTRLNSPLHF

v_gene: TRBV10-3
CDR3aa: CAISILAQSTDTQYF

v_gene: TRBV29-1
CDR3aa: CSVEGEIYEQYF

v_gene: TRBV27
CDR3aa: CASSFRLGEQYF

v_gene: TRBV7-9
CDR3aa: CASSSQSGSAETQYF

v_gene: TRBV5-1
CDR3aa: CASRGGSAVRNEQFF

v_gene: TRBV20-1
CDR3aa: CSAIKGQGPAKLFF

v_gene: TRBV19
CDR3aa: CASSSGQRANVLTF

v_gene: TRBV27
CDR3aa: CASIGAGGPYNEQFF

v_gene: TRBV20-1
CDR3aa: CSARDLAGRSSDTQYF

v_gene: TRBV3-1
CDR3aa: CASSHRGGGELWTQYF

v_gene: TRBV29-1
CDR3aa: CSVSRGPRESIQYF

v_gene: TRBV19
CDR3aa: CASSNRSVSNQPQHF

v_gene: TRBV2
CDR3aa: CASSPTPNSNQPQHF

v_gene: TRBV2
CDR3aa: CASRKTMSNQPQHF

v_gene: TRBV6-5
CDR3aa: CASSYSPPDRWAEAFF

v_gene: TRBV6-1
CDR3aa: CASSPVLAGVTDTQYF

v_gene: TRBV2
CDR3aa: CASSEVPNYGYTF

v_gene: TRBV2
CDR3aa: CASSYLTAEEFF

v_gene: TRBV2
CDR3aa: CASSFDSGNTIYF